The 16 T cell receptor beta chains below all came from one sample that was sequenced in a study of T cells after yellow fever vaccination. TCRdb analysed the 5' RACE reads with MiXCR anew, one entry per CDR3 protein. The sample shows 500,000 to 650,000 distinct CDR3 sequences, 12% of them seen only once. Here the sequenced sample was PBMCs, taken on the day of the yellow fever booster vaccination. These receptors all stem from a man aged 25-45 years who received the YFV17D yellow fever vaccine.

The table lists this clonotype with a few counts. The rearrangement joins TRBV18 to TRBJ2-7; either TRBD1 or TRBD2 may supply D (5 bases each). The germline V gene has CDR1 KGHSH and CDR2 LQKENI. The CDR3 has 13 residues. Between the trimmed V and J ends, which lost 5 bases and 6 bases, there was a span of 14 bases. CDR3 sequence: CASSIDSGGEQYF. In nucleotides, the CDR3 is TGTGCCAGCTCAATCGACTCTGGGGGCGAGCAGTACTTC.

This clonotype was observed a few times. The chain is built from TRBV7-2 and TRBJ2-3; the D is unclear. The CDR3 totals 12 residues. Germline V gene sequence: CDR1 SGHTA, CDR2 FQGNSA. V shed 4 bases and J shed 5 bases, with 7 bases lying between them. Here the CDR3 reads CASSYRRDTQYF. DNA for the CDR3: TGTGCCAGCAGCTACCGAAGAGATACGCAGTATTTT. Together with reference TRBV7-2 and TRBJ2-3, the CDR3 gives the full variable domain: GAGVSQSPSNKVTEKGKDVELRCDPISGHTALYWYRQSLGQGLEFLIYFQGNSAPDKSGLPSDRFSAERTGGSVSTLTIQRTQQEDSAVYLCASSYRRDTQYFGPGTRLTVL.

The chain links TRBV6-1 to TRBJ2-1, with 10 bases aligning to TRBD2. The CDR3 consists of 15 residues. The J segment lost 7 bases and the V segment lost 6 bases, leaving 9 bases of the junction unmatched. Germline CDR1 is MNHNS and CDR2 is SASEGT. The chain's CDR3 is CASRFASGRGNEQFF. The CDR3 coding sequence is TGTGCCAGCAGATTTGCCAGCGGGAGGGGAAATGAGCAGTTCTTC.

This clonotype was seen more than once but under ten times. This chain links TRBV20-1 with TRBJ2-2; TRBD2 agrees at 10 bases. The CDR3 consists of 14 residues. J gave up 5 bases and V 4 bases, and 4 bases lay outside the gene matches. The germline gives CDR1 DFQATT, CDR2 SNEGSKA (reference sequence). The CDR3 DNA is TGCAGTGCTACTAGCGGGAGTCGAACCGGGGAGCTGTTTTTT. Protein product: CSATSGSRTGELFF.

This clonotype was seen only a few times. The chain has TRBV7-8 and TRBJ1-5; 7 bases agree with TRBD1. The trim removed 3 bases at V and 1 base at J, leaving 12 bases unmatched. Germline CDR1 reads SGHVS; CDR2 reads FQNEAQ. The length of the CDR3 is 18 residues. CDR3 sequence reads: CASSFGGQAFGSNQPQHF. The CDR3 DNA follows: TGTGCCAGCAGCTTCGGAGGACAGGCTTTTGGAAGCAATCAGCCCCAGCATTTT.

A few counts support this clonotype. The chain couples TRBV30 to TRBJ1-3; no firm D call. The V end was cut by 0 bases, the J end by 2 bases, with 8 bases between. CDR3 size: 14 residues. CDR1 GTSNPN and CDR2 SVGIG come from the germline V gene (reference sequence). As DNA, the CDR3 is TGTGCCTGGAGTGTAACTACCGCTGGAAACACCATATATTTT. Its protein product is CAWSVTTAGNTIYF. The full variable domain, completed using reference TRBV30 and TRBJ1-3, is SQTIHQWPATLVQPVGSPLSLECTVEGTSNPNLYWYRQAAGRGLQLLFYSVGIGQISSEVPQNLSASRPQDRQFILSSKKLLLSDSGFYLCAWSVTTAGNTIYFGEGSWLTVV.

In its sample, this clonotype was seen a few times. DNA for the CDR3: TGTGCCAGCAGCCAGACCAGGGGGGATGGCTACACCTTC. Amino acid sequence: CASSQTRGDGYTF. This chain uses TRBV7-6 with TRBJ1-2, with 7 bases identical to TRBD1. Germline CDR1 is SGHVS and CDR2 is FNYEAQ. This CDR3 has 13 residues. With V trimmed by 5 bases and J by 6 bases, 6 bases remained unmatched.

The rearrangement uses TRBV14 and TRBJ2-7; no definite D call. V was clipped by 1 base and J by 5 bases, with 9 bases between them. Germline loops: CDR1 SGHDN, CDR2 FVKESK. The CDR3 is 13 amino acids. This CDR3 reads CASSQVTPNEQYF. CDR3 in DNA: TGTGCCAGCAGCCAAGTAACCCCAAACGAGCAGTACTTC.

This clonotype was detected only a few times. This chain uses TRBV3-1 with TRBJ2-1, with 14 bases that match TRBD2. The germline V gene has CDR1 LGHDT and CDR2 YNNKEL (reference sequence). This CDR3 comprises 14 residues. The V gene end was trimmed by 4 bases and the J gene end by 8 bases; junction bases not matched to a gene: 1. The DNA for the CDR3 is TGTGCCAGCAGCCTGACTAGCGGGAGGGATGAGCAGTTCTTC. It is translated as CASSLTSGRDEQFF.

This chain links TRBV12-3 or TRBV12-4 with TRBJ2-7; D unclear. V lost 6 bases, J lost 0 bases, and 12 bases lay in between. The CDR3 has 14 amino acids. The CDR3 here is CASRPKTNSYEQYF. The CDR3, as DNA: TGTGCCAGCAGACCTAAAACTAACTCCTACGAGCAGTACTTC.

This clonotype has at least ten counts. The chain links TRBV7-9 to TRBJ1-1; D is unclear. CDR3 size: 10 residues. V lost 4 bases, J lost 11 bases, and 8 bases lay in between. The germline V gene encodes CDR1 SEHNR and CDR2 FQNEAQ (reference sequence). The CDR3 region has the DNA TGTGCCAGCAGCTCACAAGGGGCTTTCTTT. Translation gives CASSSQGAFF.

This clonotype has only a few counts. The gene calls are TRBV7-9 and TRBJ2-7; no clear D gene. Germline V gives CDR1 SEHNR, CDR2 FQNEAQ (reference sequence). This CDR3 spans 13 amino acids. V lost 4 bases and J 2 bases, leaving 9 bases between the germline ends. CDR3 sequence reads: CASSSINTYEQYF. CDR3 nucleotides: TGTGCCAGCAGCTCTATTAATACCTACGAGCAGTACTTC.

The rearrangement uses TRBV18 and TRBJ2-7; TRBD1 is a possible D gene (5 bases). Trimming left V 0 bases short and J 4 bases short, with 16 bases between. The CDR3 runs to 16 residues. Germline CDR1 and CDR2: KGHSH and LQKENI. CDR3 sequence reads: CASSPPERTTGYEQYF. CDR3 bases: TGTGCCAGCTCACCACCGGAACGTACCACAGGTTACGAGCAGTACTTC.

The chain joins TRBV5-1 to TRBJ1-4; D gene uncertain. This CDR3 has 15 amino acids. V lost 0 bases to trimming and J lost 8 bases, with 14 bases between them. Germline CDR1 reads SGHRS; CDR2 reads YFSETQ. CDR3 sequence: CASSLDRPGWEKLFF. The CDR3 region has the DNA TGCGCCAGCAGCTTGGATCGCCCTGGTTGGGAAAAACTGTTTTTT.

This clonotype has a handful of counts. The rearrangement uses TRBV4-2 and TRBJ1-1, with D unclear. This CDR3 has 15 amino acids. The germline V gene has CDR1 LGHNA and CDR2 YNFKEQ. V was shortened by 0 bases and J by 9 bases, with 17 bases between the two germline ends. CDR3 nucleotide sequence: TGTGCCAGCAGCCAAGATGACGCCGGAAACCGCAAAGCTTTCTTT. As protein: CASSQDDAGNRKAFF.

The V and J genes are TRBV9 and TRBJ2-5, with D uncertain. V was shortened by 1 base and J by 1 base, with 8 bases between the two germline ends. This CDR3 has 14 amino acids. The germline gives CDR1 SGDLS, CDR2 YYNGEE. CDR3 loop: CASSVQGSQETQYF. CDR3 DNA: TGTGCCAGCAGCGTACAAGGAAGCCAAGAGACCCAGTACTTC.